The text below deals with one TCR beta chain. The target of this receptor is not known. The record has no base qualities; no much larger clone is one base away. The sample belongs to a study of shared clonotypes between healthy human individuals (dated by TCRdb to about 2020). The study in broad terms: Three men and a couple of women, aged 18 to 49 years, made up the cohort. Per donor, leukapheresis produced somewhere between about 0.94 and 9.5 billion PBMCs. For each donor, CD4 naive and CD4 memory were each given three plates, CD8 naive was given two plates, and CD8 memory was given one plate. The study deeply sequenced blood TCR repertoires of about five healthy adults to estimate repertoire size and the extent of clonotype sharing between individuals. To increase sequencing depth and limit assay-specific biases, TCR repertoire library preparation and sequencing were carried out by different laboratories using diverse techniques. Study-wide findings and limitations: Naive subsets generally had larger estimated clonotype richness than memory subsets did. Based on pairwise subsampling, the degree of clonotype sharing among donors was expected to be affected by sequencing depth. The small number of donors limited the genetic and exposure-history diversity represented. Across four donors, approximately 4.6% of naive CD4, roughly 3.5% of naive CD8, around 2.5% of memory CD4, and under 0.45% of memory CD8 clonotypes were shared. Even with the large sequencing depth, rarefaction of the sorted-subset datasets indicated that sequencing was incomplete. Higher generation probabilities were observed for clonotypes shared by all four sorted-subset donors than for non-shared clonotypes. Only blood was sampled, and tissue TCR repertoires likely differ from those in blood.

The donors were healthy, HIV-negative adults who had no recently reported acute infections or vaccinations. Every donor was a Caucasian adult living in Nashville, Tennessee, USA. CD4+ T cells were enriched by magnetic negative selection, after which naive cells were positively selected on CD45RA and the negative fraction was taken as the memory subset. Blood was obtained by leukapheresis, after which PBMCs were separated by Ficoll-Histopaque density gradient centrifugation and cryopreserved in liquid nitrogen vapor phase. Purity and quantity of every magnetically sorted T cell population were checked by analytical flow cytometry. From each sorted fraction, genomic DNA was isolated and quantified by UV absorbance on a Nanodrop 2000c. Using the deep immunoSEQ assay, multiplex PCR amplified TCR CDR3 regions from genomic DNA. For each cell subset, the extracted genomic DNA was distributed evenly across all wells of several immunoSEQ 96-well plates, and each plate served as one replicate. For sorted subsets, around 200 ng genomic DNA, equal to 30,000 or so T cell genomes, was loaded into each replicate PCR. Purified libraries were quantified with a Qubit 3.0 fluorometer, sized on a Bioanalyzer 2100, and re-quantified with the KAPA Library Quantification kit. Every immunoSEQ 96-well plate was sequenced on a dedicated single-read 150-cycle Illumina NextSeq 550 flow cell. In the source study's methods: Because the immunoSEQ output included only junctional sequences and no quality scores, the filtering could not be the same as the filtering used for full-length reads. Sequences were annotated with PyIR, a Python wrapper for IgBLAST v1.9, using IMGT germline references to assign V/J genes and CDR3. Reads with weak V/J assignments (E-value above 1e-6), missing CDR3, stop codons, out-of-frame junctions, or ambiguous translated residues were removed. V3J clonotypes were defined as sequences sharing an identical inferred V gene, J gene, and CDR3 amino acid sequence. Percentage overlap between repertoires was calculated by dividing the number of shared unique clonotypes by the size of the smaller repertoire. RTK rarefaction, the Chao1 estimator, and Recon v2.1 estimates of unobserved clonotypes were used to assess repertoire richness. For all TCRbeta clonotypes obtained by the gDNA method from four donors, generation probabilities were computed with OLGA. TCRdb took over this immuneACCESS table, retaining in-frame rearrangements with V and J assigned. Such tables are incomplete; in checked studies, under half of the missing clones stem from an unresolved V gene, and the remainder is unexplained. V and J calls and clone size are those listed in that table; D and trimming were worked out from the DNA. Counted in this sample were approximately 1.4 million clones; approximately 98% of them appeared once. Approximately 0.45% of the sample comes from the top ten.

The CDR3, cysteine through phenylalanine, is 12 amino acids long. The retained sequence is limited to the CDR3, 36 bases, with the frame set at the first base. V gives up 0 bases and J gives up 6 bases, and the segment between their germline ends measures 6 bases. The germline V gene encodes CDR1 PRHDT and CDR2 FYEKMQ (reference sequence). The sequence links TRBV13 to TRBJ2-7, with the D gene not clear enough to name. This TCR was sampled from a young man in good health. The sample taken for sequencing was naive CD4+ T cells sorted from blood. Reading the label with the study, this specimen's cell subset or site is: CD45RA+ positively selected. The DNA sequence is TGTGCCAGCAGCTTAGGGGTTTTCGAGCAGTACTTC. Translated, this is CASSLGVFEQYF.